This T cell receptor (beta chain) was observed in a study of cytomegalovirus exposure and HLA in healthy donors. This clone was seen only a few times. The germline V gene has CDR1 ENHRY and CDR2 SYGVKD. CDR3 size: 15 residues. The V end was cut by 11 bases, the J end by 2 bases, with 20 bases between. PCR was performed using 60 Vbeta and 13 Jbeta primers. The assay was immunoSEQ multiplex PCR, and TCRdb's table has in-frame clones only and misses some. The sample contains some 140,000 clones, 70% to 85% of which appear only once. This receptor was taken from a man aged 25 to 40 in good health and CMV-seronegative. V is TRBV10-3 and J is TRBJ2-3; D is perhaps TRBD2 (5 bases). The sequencing input was PBMCs. CDR3 sequence: CASQSAGGYTDTQYF. The CDR3 nucleotides are TGTGCCTCTCAATCGGCAGGCGGGTACACAGATACGCAGTATTTT.